These 27 T cell receptor beta chains share one sample of origin, sequenced in a study of vaccination and CD4 T cells after COVID-19 (dated by TCRdb to 2022 to 2024). These receptors have no identified antigens. Receptor amplification or capture employed PCR. Sequencing relied on an Illumina iSeq 100. TCR sequencing of DNA from cultured CD4+ T cells used the Oncomine TCR Beta short-read assay at the Johns Hopkins FTIC core. TCRdb took the public reads, trimmed them with fastp at Q25, ran MiXCR for clone calling and kept in-frame beta chains. Each CDR3 protein gets just one entry, which takes the most common genes and DNA from the rows behind it. This sample comprises fewer than 15,000 distinct CDR3 sequences, around 61% of them detected only once. The ten largest clones represent about 13% of the sample. Interpreted using the paper, the treatment or condition label stands for: roughly 10-day PBMC culture with coronavirus spike peptide pools or control peptides (ViraFEST assay).

Sequencing was carried out using CD4+ T cells from blood, cultured in vitro. The receptors derive from a human donor who had recovered from COVID-19.

This clonotype was observed a few times. The chain has TRBV24-1 and TRBJ2-2; 9 bases fit TRBD2. This CDR3 is 16 amino acids long. In germline, CDR1 is KGHDR, CDR2 SFDVKD. The V and J ends lost 3 bases and 6 bases, in that order; junction bases with no gene match: 7. The DNA for the CDR3 is TGTGCCACCAGTGATGGACTAGCGTCTTCCTCCGGGGAGCTGTTTTTT. This gives the protein CATSDGLASSSGELFF.

This clonotype has just one count. This chain links TRBV2 with TRBJ2-5; 16 bases align to TRBD2. V lost 7 bases and J lost 4; bases outside the gene matches: 6. Per germline, CDR1 SNHLY and CDR2 FYNNEI. The CDR3 is 16 residues long. The CDR3 DNA is TGTGCCAGCAATCCGGGACTAGCGGGGGGGGGAGAGACCCAGTACTTC. Translation: CASNPGLAGGGETQYF. The variable domain in full, with the rest retrieved from reference TRBV2 and TRBJ2-5, is EPEVTQTPSHQVTQMGQEVILRCVPISNHLYFYWYRQILGQKVEFLVSFYNNEISEKSEIFDDQFSVERPDGSNFTLKIRSTKLEDSAMYFCASNPGLAGGGETQYFGPGTRLLVL.

The table lists this clonotype with a few counts. V usage is TRBV14 and J usage is TRBJ2-3; no clear D gene. CDR1 SGHDN and CDR2 FVKESK come from the germline V gene. The CDR3 runs to 14 residues. The germline V and J ends were trimmed by 4 bases and 0 bases, with 8 bases remaining between them. CDR3 residues: CASSLLPSTDTQYF. DNA of the CDR3: TGTGCCAGCAGCCTGTTACCGAGCACAGATACGCAGTATTTT. The entire variable domain, with the rest obtained from reference TRBV14 and TRBJ2-3, is as follows: EAGVTQFPSHSVIEKGQTVTLRCDPISGHDNLYWYRRVMGKEIKFLLHFVKESKQDESGMPNNRFLAERTGGTYSTLKVQPAELEDSGVYFCASSLLPSTDTQYFGPGTRLTVL.

The gene calls are TRBV15 and TRBJ2-5, with unresolved D. The CDR3 is 14 residues long. Germline loops: CDR1 LNHNV, CDR2 YYDKDF (reference sequence). Trimming shortened V by 0 bases and J by 4 bases, and 9 bases separated the two germline ends. In nucleotides, the CDR3 is TGTGCCACCAGCAGAGATTTACATGGAGAGACCCAGTACTTC. Its protein product is CATSRDLHGETQYF.

J is TRBJ1-6 and V is TRBV5-1; the D is unclear. This CDR3 contains 16 residues. V was shortened by 0 bases and J by 7 bases, with 14 bases between the two germline ends. CDR1 SGHRS and CDR2 YFSETQ come from the germline V gene. The CDR3 sequence is CASSLVPPSANSPLHF. The CDR3 DNA reads as TGCGCCAGCAGCTTGGTCCCGCCTAGCGCAAATTCACCCCTCCACTTT.

A few counts support this clonotype. The rearrangement uses TRBV24-1 and TRBJ2-3, with a tentative D call TRBD2 (6 bases). Per germline, CDR1 KGHDR and CDR2 SFDVKD. The CDR3 contains 14 residues. V lost 3 bases to trimming and J lost 6 bases, with 12 bases between them. As DNA, the CDR3 is TGTGCCACCAGTGATGACCTAGGGAGGGATACGCAGTATTTT. This gives the protein CATSDDLGRDTQYF.

This clonotype was seen a handful of times. The rearrangement links TRBV20-1 to TRBJ1-2; the match to TRBD1 covers 10 bases. The junction had 5 bases not matched to a gene; V was cut back by 2 bases and J by 5 bases. Germline V lookup: CDR1 DFQATT, CDR2 SNEGSKA (reference sequence). The CDR3 extends over 14 amino acids. The CDR3 DNA is TGCAGTGCTAGATGGGACAGGGGTAGTTATGGCTACACCTTC. Translating it yields CSARWDRGSYGYTF.

The CDR3 reads CASSLRAQGDTEAFF. In nucleotides, the CDR3 is TGTGCCAGCAGTTTACGAGCGCAGGGGGACACTGAAGCTTTCTTT. The rearrangement links TRBV6-5 to TRBJ1-1; 7 bases agree with TRBD1. V gave up 4 bases and J gave up 3 bases; unmatched junction bases: 8. CDR3 length: 15 residues. Germline values: CDR1 MNHEY, CDR2 SVGAGI.

DNA of the CDR3: TGTGCCAGCTGTAAGGCCATGGGCGAAAAACTGTTTTTT. Translated, it gives CASCKAMGEKLFF. The V and J genes are TRBV7-2 and TRBJ1-4; no clear D gene. The V gene lost 8 bases and the J gene lost 8 bases, with 15 bases spanning the gap. The CDR3 is 13 residues long. Germline V lookup: CDR1 SGHTA, CDR2 FQGNSA.

The chain has TRBV6-1 and TRBJ1-5; D call uncertain. This CDR3 has 16 amino acids. Germline CDR1 is MNHNS and CDR2 is SASEGT. V was trimmed by 0 bases and J by 0 bases, leaving 9 bases between them. The CDR3 sequence: CASSEAPGLSNQPQHF. The CDR3 DNA reads as TGTGCCAGCAGTGAAGCACCGGGCCTTAGCAATCAGCCCCAGCATTTT.

The chain has TRBV12-3 or TRBV12-4 and TRBJ1-5; D gene ambiguous. The CDR3 consists of 15 residues. The V end lost 1 base, the J end lost 1 base, and 8 bases lay between the germline ends. This CDR3 is CASSLDRRSNQPQHF. CDR3 coding DNA: TGTGCCAGCAGTTTAGATCGTCGAAGCAATCAGCCCCAGCATTTT.

V and J are TRBV30 and TRBJ2-3, with D hard to call. The CDR3 has 12 amino acids. Germline CDR1 GTSNPN, CDR2 SVGIG (reference sequence). V dropped 2 bases and J dropped 5 bases, with 8 bases sitting between them. CDR3 DNA: TGTGCCTGGAGTTACACTGGAGATACGCAGTATTTT. Translating gives CAWSYTGDTQYF.

This chain connects TRBV28 to TRBJ1-1; D remains ambiguous. V lost 3 bases to trimming and J lost 1 base, with 12 bases between them. This CDR3 region has 15 residues. Germline V lookup: CDR1 MDHEN, CDR2 SYDVKM. CDR3: CASSFSTRANTEAFF. The CDR3 nucleotides read TGTGCCAGCAGTTTTTCGACGCGGGCGAACACTGAAGCTTTCTTT.

This chain uses TRBV12-3 or TRBV12-4 with TRBJ2-3; D may be TRBD1 (5 bases). Trimming stripped 8 bases from V and 2 bases from J, with 8 bases between. This CDR3 is 12 amino acids long. Here the CDR3 DNA reads TGTGCCAGCGGCAGGGCCACAGATACGCAGTATTTT. Encoded protein: CASGRATDTQYF.

This clonotype turned up a few times. This sequence joins TRBV5-4 and TRBJ1-2; no reliable D call. The CDR3 spans 14 residues. Germline CDR1 reads SGHNT; CDR2 reads YYREEE (reference sequence). Deletions cut 0 bases from V and 8 bases from J, with 14 bases between. The chain's CDR3 is CASSLVNNARGYTF. DNA for the CDR3: TGTGCCAGCAGCTTGGTCAACAATGCGCGGGGCTACACCTTC.

V gene TRBV20-1 combines with J gene TRBJ2-1; D unresolved. CDR3 length: 15 amino acids. Trimming took off 0 bases at V and 8 bases at J, with 17 bases between the two ends. CDR1 is DFQATT and CDR2 is SNEGSKA in the germline V gene (reference sequence). Here the CDR3 DNA reads TGCAGTGCTAGAGATGGTGCCGGAGCAGTCGATGAGCAGTTCTTC. Its translation is CSARDGAGAVDEQFF.

This clonotype came up a few times. The chain carries TRBV20-1 and TRBJ1-1, with 9 bases identical to TRBD1. Germline values: CDR1 DFQATT, CDR2 SNEGSKA (reference sequence). J gave up 6 bases and V 1 base, and 6 bases lay outside the gene matches. The CDR3 length is 14 residues. The DNA of the CDR3 is TGCAGTGCTAGAGGTACAGGGGGCTCGGCTGAAGCTTTCTTT. Its translation is CSARGTGGSAEAFF.

This chain links TRBV10-3 with TRBJ2-2, with a weak D call TRBD2 (6 bases). Trimming took off 8 bases at V and 4 bases at J, with 11 bases between the two ends. Germline CDR1 and CDR2: ENHRY and SYGVKD. The CDR3 contains 13 residues. The CDR3 protein is CAILGGGTGELFF. The CDR3 nucleotides are TGTGCCATCTTGGGGGGAGGCACCGGGGAGCTGTTTTTT.

The genes are TRBV2 and TRBJ2-3; 9 nucleotides line up with TRBD2. The ends lost 5 bases at V and 1 base at J; junction bases unmatched: 1. CDR3 size: 14 residues. Germline CDR1 SNHLY, CDR2 FYNNEI. CDR3 DNA: TGTGCCAGCAGTATAGCGGGAGGCACAGATACGCAGTATTTT. It translates to CASSIAGGTDTQYF.

The chain joins TRBV2 to TRBJ2-2, with a tentative D call TRBD2 (7 bases). Germline values: CDR1 SNHLY, CDR2 FYNNEI. The CDR3 is 17 residues long. V lost 4 bases to trimming and J lost 7 bases, with 22 bases between them. The DNA for the CDR3 is TGTGCCAGCAGTGGGGGGTCGGGGGGCGTGATTGGCGGGGAGCTGTTTTTT. It yields the protein CASSGGSGGVIGGELFF.

CDR3 loop: CASSIGNTGLSYEQYF. The CDR3 DNA is TGTGCCAGCAGCATTGGGAATACGGGACTCTCCTACGAGCAGTACTTC. The J gene is TRBJ2-7, the V gene TRBV7-2; tentatively, D is TRBD2 (6 bases). The V and J ends lost 5 bases and 0 bases respectively, with 17 bases between them. Germline V gene sequence: CDR1 SGHTA, CDR2 FQGNSA. This CDR3 region has 16 residues.

The CDR3 sequence is CASSLAGIDTQYF. CDR3 sequence (DNA): TGTGCCAGCAGTTTGGCAGGGATAGATACGCAGTATTTT. The chain has TRBV28 and TRBJ2-3, with D possibly TRBD1 on 5 matching bases. Germline V gene data show CDR1 as MDHEN and CDR2 as SYDVKM. CDR3 length: 13 amino acids. The V end lost 3 bases, the J end lost 5 bases, and 9 bases lay between the germline ends.

V gene TRBV20-1 combines with J gene TRBJ1-1; D ambiguous. The CDR3 extends over 12 amino acids. In germline, CDR1 is DFQATT, CDR2 SNEGSKA (reference sequence). Trimming took off 4 bases at V and 2 bases at J, with 8 bases between the two ends. Written as DNA, the CDR3 is TGCAGTGCTAAGGTCGGCAACACTGAAGCTTTCTTT. Translating gives CSAKVGNTEAFF.

This chain links TRBV12-3 or TRBV12-4 with TRBJ2-7; no clear D gene. The CDR3 covers 14 residues. Trimming took off 0 bases at V and 3 bases at J, with 9 bases between the two ends. DNA for the CDR3: TGTGCCAGCAGTTTAGCCGGGTCTGTCTACGAGCAGTACTTC. Amino acids: CASSLAGSVYEQYF.

The chain is built from TRBV7-6 and TRBJ2-3, with TRBD2 matching 8 bases. Germline values: CDR1 SGHVS, CDR2 FNYEAQ. V dropped 1 base and J dropped 0; count of bases not matched to a gene: 3. CDR3 length: 16 residues. For the CDR3, the DNA is TGTGCCAGCAGCTTAGTGGGCGGGAGGAGCACAGATACGCAGTATTTT. This translates into CASSLVGGRSTDTQYF. The whole variable domain, filled in from reference TRBV7-6 and TRBJ2-3, reads GAGVSQSPRYKVTKRGQDVALRCDPISGHVSLYWYRQALGQGPEFLTYFNYEAQQDKSGLPNDRFSAERPEGSISTLTIQRTEQRDSAMYRCASSLVGGRSTDTQYFGPGTRLTVL.

This clonotype was recorded a few times. The chain couples TRBV2 to TRBJ1-2; 8 nucleotides line up with TRBD1. From germline, CDR1 is SNHLY and CDR2 FYNNEI. V shed 8 bases, J shed 2 bases, and the junction held 4 bases outside the gene matches. The CDR3 has 13 amino acids. CDR3 region: CASGWTGNYGYTF. The CDR3 DNA sequence: TGTGCCAGCGGATGGACAGGGAACTATGGCTACACCTTC.

This rearrangement joins TRBV9 to TRBJ1-1, with D possibly being TRBD1 (6 bases). Germline assignment: CDR1 SGDLS and CDR2 YYNGEE. The CDR3 runs to 16 residues. The V and J ends lost 4 bases and 2 bases respectively, with 18 bases between them. The CDR3 loop is CASSSPPGGPNTEAFF. CDR3 coding DNA: TGTGCCAGCAGCTCGCCCCCGGGGGGGCCTAACACTGAAGCTTTCTTT.